These 3 T cell receptor beta chains share one sample of origin, sequenced in a study of T cells in Graves' hyperthyroidism and ophthalmopathy. TCR beta CDR3 region amplification was performed from RNA transcripts. With the HTBI primer set, the TCR CDR3 went through a first round of RT-PCR. Via MiXCR, TCRdb re-called the multiplex PCR reads, giving one row per CDR3 protein. The data show approximately 300,000 distinct CDR3 sequences, roughly 15% seen once. Sequenced sample: blood. These TCRs come from a man aged 25 to 40 with Graves' hyperthyroidism.

This chain links TRBV10-1 with TRBJ2-1; TRBD1 agrees at 9 bases. Germline CDR1 is WNHNN and CDR2 is SYGVQD (reference sequence). The length of the CDR3 is 14 residues. J was trimmed by 4 bases and V by 10 bases; bases with no gene match: 8. The CDR3 is CATLLDRGYNEQFF. CDR3 DNA sequence: TGCGCCACCCTCCTGGACAGGGGATACAATGAGCAGTTCTTC.

This clonotype was seen more than once but under ten times. The V and J genes are TRBV6-5 and TRBJ1-1; D uncertain. The V gene lost 0 bases and the J gene lost 4 bases, with 6 bases spanning the gap. Germline V gene data show CDR1 as MNHEY and CDR2 as SVGAGI. The CDR3 contains 13 residues. The CDR3, as DNA: TGTGCCAGCAGTTACTCGGGGTTCACTGAAGCTTTCTTT. This codes for CASSYSGFTEAFF.

This chain links TRBV18 with TRBJ2-7; D might be TRBD1 or TRBD2, each matching 5 bases. Germline lookup yields CDR1 KGHSH and CDR2 LQKENI. V lost 3 bases and J 5 bases, leaving 17 bases between the germline ends. CDR3 length: 15 amino acids. The CDR3 reads CASSPVGRGEDEQYF. As DNA, the CDR3 is TGTGCCAGCTCACCGGTAGGGCGAGGGGAAGACGAGCAGTACTTC.